This TCR beta chain stems from a study of cytomegalovirus exposure and HLA in healthy donors. Across the whole study: Researchers previously reported finding roughly 120 million unique TCR beta sequences from some 180 million T cells.

V was pared by 6 bases and J by 9 bases, with 17 bases between. This CDR3 comprises 13 residues. CDR1 and CDR2 from the germline V gene are SEHNR and FQNEAQ (reference sequence). Participants comprised healthy donors of bone marrow. Overall study results and limits: Presence/absence analyses assumed roughly uniform sequencing depth across donors.

With 60 Vbeta and 13 Jbeta primers, the PCR was carried out. The repertoire was sequenced with immunoSEQ multiplex PCR; TCRdb's copy has only in-frame clones and lacks some. The table includes 100,000 to 150,000 clones, around 73% detected once. Comment on this clone: Its antigen remains unknown.

The clonotype comes from a man aged 30 to 39 in good health and CMV-seropositive. The V call is TRBV7-9, the J call TRBJ1-2; the D gene is possibly TRBD1 (6 bases). The specimen was PBMCs. In nucleotides, the CDR3 is TGTGCCAGCAGACCCGAGGGGGAATATCGCTACACCTTC. Its protein is CASRPEGEYRYTF.